Following are 23 T cell receptor beta chains from one sample sequenced in a study of T-cell memory formation after mild COVID-19. TCRdb reanalysed the 5' RACE reads using MiXCR and keeps one entry per CDR3 protein. The sample lists tens of thousands of distinct CDR3 sequences, 9.5% to 12% occurring once. Specimen: PBMCs or a T cell subset sorted from them (not recorded which). The receptors were sampled from a man aged 18 to 29 who had mild COVID-19 (a few samples of this study predate the infection). Cell type and time point are not known.

The chain couples TRBV28 to TRBJ2-2, with 8 bases that match TRBD1. CDR1 MDHEN and CDR2 SYDVKM come from the germline V gene. V was pared by 5 bases and J by 5 bases, with 4 bases of the junction left unmatched. This CDR3 has 14 amino acids. CDR3 coding DNA: TGTGCCAGCAGTCCGGGACAGGCAACCGGGGAGCTGTTTTTT. Amino acid sequence: CASSPGQATGELFF.

This clonotype was observed at least ten times. The chain recombines TRBV5-5 with TRBJ2-7, with a weak D call TRBD1 (5 bases). This CDR3 region has 11 residues. The germline V gene encodes CDR1 SGHKS and CDR2 YYEKEE (reference sequence). The ends were cut back, 1 base at V and 6 bases at J, with 5 bases in the middle. The CDR3 spells CASSLRGEQYF. The DNA of the CDR3 is TGTGCCAGCAGCTTGAGGGGCGAGCAGTACTTC. Full variable domain (rest looked up from reference TRBV5-5 and TRBJ2-7): DAGVTQSPTHLIKTRGQQVTLRCSPISGHKSVSWYQQVLGQGPQFIFQYYEKEERGRGNFPDRFSARQFPNYSSELNVNALLLGDSALYLCASSLRGEQYFGPGTRLTVT.

The table lists this clonotype with a few counts. V and J are TRBV5-6 and TRBJ1-5, with D possibly TRBD1 on 5 matching bases. The CDR3 runs 15 residues. Germline CDR1 SGHDT, CDR2 YYEEEE. Trimming cost V 1 base and J 7 bases, with 15 bases left between them. The CDR3 reads CASSLRRQGGQPQHF. In DNA form, the CDR3 reads TGTGCCAGCAGCTTGCGCCGGCAGGGTGGACAGCCCCAGCATTTT.

This clonotype was observed at least ten times. The chain combines TRBV11-2 with TRBJ1-6; D remains ambiguous. The V and J ends lost 1 base and 10 bases respectively, with 14 bases between them. The CDR3 is made up of 15 amino acids. Germline CDR1 reads SGHAT; CDR2 reads FQNNGV. The CDR3 region is CASSLGPSGGSPLHF. CDR3 DNA sequence: TGTGCCAGCAGCTTAGGACCGTCGGGCGGCTCACCCCTCCACTTT.

The chain links TRBV7-2 to TRBJ2-3; no firm D call. Per germline, CDR1 SGHTA and CDR2 FQGNSA. The CDR3 totals 17 residues. The V end was cut by 3 bases, the J end by 0 bases, with 16 bases between. The DNA for the CDR3 is TGTGCCAGCAGCTTCAGATACGGGCAGAGCAGCACAGATACGCAGTATTTT. It codes for CASSFRYGQSSTDTQYF.

The chain links TRBV7-2 to TRBJ1-2; 10 nucleotides agree with TRBD1. CDR1 SGHTA and CDR2 FQGNSA come from the germline V gene. This CDR3 is 14 amino acids long. After removal of 4 bases from V and 6 bases from J, the junction contained 5 bases not matched to a gene. The CDR3 sequence: CASSWAGQGNGYTF. CDR3 sequence (DNA): TGTGCCAGCAGCTGGGCGGGACAGGGGAATGGCTACACCTTC.

The count of this clonotype is one. Here the CDR3 omits its conserved ending phenylalanine or tryptophan, so a read error is the likely source. The DNA is omitted, as the CDR3 cannot be located on it reliably, and the CDR3 follows TCRdb's listing. The chain uses TRBV7-9 and TRBJ2-7; the tabulated D call, TRBD2, remains unverified against the DNA. The CDR3 length is 14 residues, termini included. Germline V gene data show CDR1 as SEHNR and CDR2 as FQNEAQ (reference sequence). CDR3 residues: CASSAPAGLGEQCL.

DNA of the CDR3: TGTGCCAGCAGTGAAGAAGGGAACACTGAAGCTTTCTTT. The encoded protein is CASSEEGNTEAFF. The genes are TRBV2 and TRBJ1-1, with D uncertain. The CDR3 contains 13 residues. The V end was cut by 1 base, the J end by 1 base, with 4 bases between. CDR1 is SNHLY and CDR2 is FYNNEI in the germline V gene.

This clonotype was found many times. The chain couples TRBV29-1 to TRBJ1-1; perhaps TRBD1 as D (5 bases). Germline CDR1 reads SQVTM; CDR2 reads ANQGSEA. With 7 bases removed from V and 4 bases from J, the gap between germline ends came to 13 bases. The CDR3 sequence is 12 residues long. This chain's CDR3 is CSGRFGGTEAFF. The CDR3 nucleotides are TGCAGCGGGAGGTTTGGGGGCACTGAAGCTTTCTTT.

This clonotype was detected many times. The V gene is TRBV7-9, the J gene TRBJ1-1; TRBD1 matches at 8 bases. The germline CDR1 and CDR2 sequences are SEHNR and FQNEAQ (reference sequence). The CDR3 runs to 15 residues. V shed 8 bases, J shed 3 bases, and the junction held 11 bases outside the gene matches. DNA for the CDR3: TGTGCCAGCGGGAATTCGGCAGGGGGCTACACTGAAGCTTTCTTT. This codes for CASGNSAGGYTEAFF.

This clonotype showed up just a few times. The chain combines TRBV3-1 with TRBJ2-3; TRBD2 aligns across 11 bases. From germline, CDR1 is LGHDT and CDR2 YNNKEL (reference sequence). The CDR3 consists of 14 residues. Germline trimming cut 4 bases from V and 5 bases from J; bases unmatched to any gene: 2. The DNA of the CDR3 is TGTGCCAGCAGCCTGACTAGCGGGGAAGATACGCAGTATTTT. It yields the protein CASSLTSGEDTQYF.

This clonotype occurred many times. V gene TRBV3-1 combines with J gene TRBJ2-3, with 11 positions matching TRBD2. Trimming removed 0 bases from V and 2 bases from J; junction bases left unmatched: 4. The germline CDR1 and CDR2 sequences are LGHDT and YNNKEL (reference sequence). This CDR3 contains 17 residues. The CDR3 bases are TGTGCCAGCAGCCAAGATCTAGCGGGGGGCCACACAGATACGCAGTATTTT. This sequence encodes CASSQDLAGGHTDTQYF.

Ten or more counts support this clonotype. This sequence joins TRBV5-1 and TRBJ2-1, with D perhaps matching TRBD1 (6 bases). Per germline, CDR1 SGHRS and CDR2 YFSETQ. Trimming removed 4 bases from V and 7 bases from J, with 12 bases in between. This CDR3 has 13 residues. The CDR3 nucleotides are TGCGCCAGCAGCACCCCTCAGGGGAATGAGCAGTTCTTC. Residues: CASSTPQGNEQFF.

This clonotype appeared many times. The chain uses TRBV3-1 and TRBJ2-3, with TRBD2 identical over 8 bases. The V segment lost 4 bases and the J segment 6 bases; nucleotides outside the gene matches: 9. This CDR3 has 15 residues. The germline V gene has CDR1 LGHDT and CDR2 YNNKEL (reference sequence). In DNA, the CDR3 is TGTGCCAGCAGCCTAAGAACTAGCGGAGGGGATACGCAGTATTTT. It translates to CASSLRTSGGDTQYF.

Many counts were recorded for this clonotype. The chain uses TRBV9 and TRBJ2-3; D is perhaps TRBD1 or TRBD2 (5 bases each). The V end was cut by 0 bases, the J end by 2 bases, with 13 bases between. Germline V CDR1 and CDR2: SGDLS, YYNGEE. The CDR3 extends over 16 amino acids. This CDR3 reads CASSVGGTELTDTQYF. The CDR3, as DNA: TGTGCCAGCAGCGTAGGAGGGACGGAACTCACAGATACGCAGTATTTT.

This clonotype was observed at least ten times. This sequence joins TRBV10-3 and TRBJ1-1; TRBD1 matches at 7 bases. The CDR3 spans 14 residues. Germline loops: CDR1 ENHRY, CDR2 SYGVKD. Losses at the gene ends were 3 bases for V and 10 bases for J; bases not matched to a gene: 11. The CDR3 DNA is TGTGCCATCAGTGACCCGTTGATGACAGGGATAGCTTTCTTT. This codes for CAISDPLMTGIAFF.

The sample holds many counts of this clonotype. In nucleotides, the CDR3 is TGCGCCAGCAGCGAGGGTATGGGCAATCAGCCCCAGCATTTT. Translated: CASSEGMGNQPQHF. The chain combines TRBV5-1 with TRBJ1-5; no clear D gene. V was cut by 4 bases and J by 2 bases, with 10 bases left in between. This CDR3 comprises 14 residues. Germline CDR1 SGHRS, CDR2 YFSETQ.

This clonotype has ten or more counts. V and J are TRBV10-3 and TRBJ2-1; D possibly corresponds to TRBD2 (5 bases). V lost 4 bases and J 0 bases, leaving 13 bases between the germline ends. Germline CDR1 is ENHRY and CDR2 is SYGVKD. The CDR3 spans 16 residues. The CDR3 loop reads CAISVTGSDSYNEQFF. As DNA, the CDR3 is TGTGCCATCAGTGTAACGGGGTCTGACTCCTACAATGAGCAGTTCTTC.

The sample holds many counts of this clonotype. The chain recombines TRBV7-2 with TRBJ2-5, with D possibly matching TRBD1 (5 bases). Germline V CDR1 and CDR2: SGHTA, FQGNSA. V gave up 1 base and J gave up 6 bases, with 12 bases separating them. The CDR3 consists of 14 residues. The CDR3 coding sequence is TGTGCCAGCAGCTTAGGAGGCAGGGTAAAGACCCAGTACTTC. As protein: CASSLGGRVKTQYF.

The table lists this clonotype with many counts. This sequence joins TRBV30 and TRBJ1-5; maybe TRBD1 (5 bases). Germline V gene lookup returns CDR1 GTSNPN and CDR2 SVGIG (reference sequence). CDR3 size: 16 residues. V lost 5 bases and J lost 6, with 23 bases in between. DNA for the CDR3: TGTGCCTGGTCTATAATGGGGGGAAGTCAAGGTCAGCCCCAGCATTTT. Translating gives CAWSIMGGSQGQPQHF.

This clonotype was counted at least ten times. This rearrangement joins TRBV7-2 to TRBJ1-1; 7 bases map to TRBD1. The CDR3 extends over 14 amino acids. The J segment lost 1 base and the V segment lost 7 bases, leaving 6 bases of the junction unmatched. Germline V gene lookup returns CDR1 SGHTA and CDR2 FQGNSA. This CDR3 reads CASTMRTGNTEAFF. Written as DNA, the CDR3 is TGTGCCAGCACCATGAGGACAGGGAACACTGAAGCTTTCTTT.

This clonotype was detected ten times or more. The genes are TRBV5-1 and TRBJ2-2; 9 positions agree with TRBD2. Germline trimming cut 6 bases from V and 2 bases from J; bases unmatched to any gene: 8. In germline, CDR1 is SGHRS, CDR2 YFSETQ. This CDR3 spans 16 amino acids. This CDR3 is CASIPGSGGNTGELFF. The CDR3 DNA reads TGCGCCAGCATCCCAGGTAGCGGGGGAAACACCGGGGAGCTGTTTTTT.

Concerning this clonotype itself: Just one base apart from a much larger clone, this may be a read error. The V call is TRBV12-3 or TRBV12-4, the J call TRBJ2-1; 9 nucleotides align to TRBD1. The CDR3 covers 11 residues. The CDR3 is CASSLGQGKLF. The CDR3 DNA reads TGTGCCAGCAGTTTGGGACAGGGAAAGTTATTC.